This T cell receptor (beta chain) was obtained from a study of regulatory T cells in long-lasting Graves disease. As to time point: persistent/refractory GD, antithyroid drugs over 5 years with positive TRAb. PBMC-derived RNA was used for the TCR library. The patients included were those that came from an endocrinology department in Xi'an, China. The CDR3 extends over 15 amino acids. V was trimmed by 4 bases and J by 2 bases, leaving 17 bases between them. The germline V gene encodes CDR1 DFQATT and CDR2 SNEGSKA (reference sequence). According to the study, TCR beta libraries were built with iRepertoire HTBI primers and CDR3-region Arm-PCR. TCRdb reprocessed the multiplex PCR reads via MiXCR and lists one record per CDR3 protein. Here the sample spans more than 350,000 distinct CDR3 sequences, roughly 21% being singletons.

This sample comprised peripheral blood mononuclear cells (PBMCs), obtained when the disease was refractory, from a patient treated with antithyroid drugs. The genes are TRBV20-1 and TRBJ1-2; D is perhaps TRBD1 (5 bases). The source of this sequence is a female donor with Graves disease. The CDR3, as DNA: TGCAGTGCTATTAGAGAGGTGACAGAGAACTATGGCTACACCTTC. Its protein product is CSAIREVTENYGYTF.